This T cell receptor (beta chain) was recorded in a study of blood T cell repertoires in COVID-19. Overall study: The study drew acute and convalescent COVID-19 samples from the United States, Italy and Spain.

Generated by immunoSEQ multiplex PCR, the TCRdb table keeps only in-frame clones and is missing some. The data contain about 210,000 clones, roughly nine tenths of them singletons. The CDR3 has 13 amino acids. Germline loops: CDR1 MDHEN, CDR2 SYDVKM. Trimming left V 5 bases short and J 6 bases short, with 13 bases between. The clonotype comes from a woman in her sixties or seventies with acute or convalescent COVID-19. The chain links TRBV28 to TRBJ1-2, with D perhaps matching TRBD1 (6 bases). Sequencing input: peripheral blood. The CDR3 DNA follows: TGTGCCAGCAGTACTCCAGGGGAGAATGGCTACACCTTC. Translation gives CASSTPGENGYTF.